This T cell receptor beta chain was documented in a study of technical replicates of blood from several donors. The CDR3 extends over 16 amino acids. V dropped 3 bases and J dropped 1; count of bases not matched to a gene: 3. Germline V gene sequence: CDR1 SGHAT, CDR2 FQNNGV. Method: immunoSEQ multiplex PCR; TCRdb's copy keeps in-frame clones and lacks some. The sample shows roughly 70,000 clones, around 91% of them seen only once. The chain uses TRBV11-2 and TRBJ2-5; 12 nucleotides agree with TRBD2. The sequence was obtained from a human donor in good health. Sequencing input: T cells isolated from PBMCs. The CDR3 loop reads CASSFGLAGFQETQYF. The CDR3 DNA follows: TGTGCCAGCAGCTTTGGACTAGCGGGATTCCAAGAGACCCAGTACTTC.